The 25 T cell receptor beta chains in this list originate from one sample, sequenced in a study of T cell responses to AZD1222 COVID-19 vaccine. Generated by immunoSEQ multiplex PCR, the TCRdb table keeps only in-frame clones and is missing some. This sample has 150,000 to 180,000 clones, with over 80% found just once. The starting material was peripheral blood, obtained 28 days after the second AZD1222 dose. These receptors were obtained from an adult who received the AZD1222 COVID-19 vaccine.

This clone is a singleton in its sample. The gene calls are TRBV7-2 and TRBJ1-1; the D is unclear. V gave up 1 base and J gave up 0 bases, with 12 bases separating them. CDR3 length: 16 amino acids. The V gene's germline CDR1 is SGHTA and CDR2 FQGNSA. CDR3 loop: CASSLEFQIMNTEAFF. CDR3 sequence (DNA): TGTGCCAGCAGCTTAGAGTTCCAGATCATGAACACTGAAGCTTTCTTT.

This rearrangement joins TRBV19 to TRBJ2-7, with 12 bases fitting TRBD1. Looked up from germline, CDR1 is LNHDA and CDR2 is SQIVND (reference sequence). The junction had 3 bases not matched to a gene; V was cut back by 0 bases and J by 6 bases. The CDR3 runs 15 residues. The CDR3 region is CASSIEGQGASEQYF. Here the CDR3 DNA reads TGTGCCAGTAGTATAGAGGGACAGGGGGCATCCGAGCAGTACTTC.

The chain carries TRBV7-9 and TRBJ1-2, with unresolved D. Germline V CDR1 and CDR2: SEHNR, FQNEAQ (reference sequence). The CDR3 sequence is 14 residues long. The V and J ends lost 5 bases and 8 bases respectively, with 18 bases between them. In nucleotides, the CDR3 is TGTGCCAGCAGCGCGGCCGGTCTCCGGGGAGGCTACACCTTC. Translated: CASSAAGLRGGYTF.

The V and J genes are TRBV30 and TRBJ2-7, with 8 bases identical to TRBD2. The CDR3 contains 12 residues. From germline, CDR1 is GTSNPN and CDR2 SVGIG (reference sequence). The J segment lost 6 bases and the V segment lost 2 bases, leaving 3 bases of the junction unmatched. CDR3 nucleotides: TGTGCCTGGAGTTCGGGAGGGCTCGAGCAGTACTTC. Translation: CAWSSGGLEQYF.

This clone was picked up one time. The V gene is TRBV24-1, the J gene TRBJ2-1, with TRBD2 matching 9 bases. Germline V gene lookup returns CDR1 KGHDR and CDR2 SFDVKD. The CDR3 extends over 15 amino acids. The V gene end was trimmed by 1 base and the J gene end by 6 bases; junction bases not matched to a gene: 3. Here the CDR3 reads CATSDFGGRANEQFF. CDR3 sequence (DNA): TGTGCCACCAGTGATTTTGGCGGGAGGGCCAATGAGCAGTTCTTC.

The chain couples TRBV28 to TRBJ1-2, with D unresolved. The CDR3 has 12 amino acids. Germline CDR1 reads MDHEN; CDR2 reads SYDVKM. Trimming took off 5 bases at V and 8 bases at J, with 12 bases between the two ends. CDR3 region: CASSPGPSGYTF. The CDR3, as DNA: TGTGCCAGCAGTCCGGGCCCCTCGGGCTACACCTTC.

This clone was seen only a few times. The chain uses TRBV2 and TRBJ2-7; 10 bases match TRBD2. Germline-derived CDR1 and CDR2 are SNHLY and FYNNEI. The CDR3 contains 15 residues. Trimming cost V 7 bases and J 7 bases; bases outside gene matches: 13. CDR3 coding DNA: TGTGCCAGCACGCCTTTAGCGGGGGGCCTTGGGGAGCAGTACTTC. Protein: CASTPLAGGLGEQYF.

The chain combines TRBV10-1 with TRBJ1-1; D gene unclear. The CDR3 sequence is 13 residues long. Per germline, CDR1 WNHNN and CDR2 SYGVQD (reference sequence). V was trimmed by 8 bases and J by 7 bases, leaving 17 bases between them. The CDR3, as DNA: TGCGCCAGCCCCCGGTCAGTGTATGATGAAGCTTTCTTT. This sequence encodes CASPRSVYDEAFF.

This clone was counted once. The genes are TRBV9 and TRBJ2-7; no definite D call. Trimming stripped 0 bases from V and 5 bases from J, with 15 bases between. CDR3 length: 15 amino acids. Germline-derived CDR1 and CDR2 are SGDLS and YYNGEE. CDR3 bases: TGTGCCAGCAGCGTAGTTGGCAGGTCGGACCACGAGCAGTACTTC. Encoded protein: CASSVVGRSDHEQYF.

This chain links TRBV28 with TRBJ1-5; D perhaps matches TRBD1 (5 bases). Germline V lookup: CDR1 MDHEN, CDR2 SYDVKM. The germline V and J ends were trimmed by 1 base and 0 bases, with 13 bases remaining between them. This CDR3 is 17 amino acids long. The CDR3: CASSLLGTAGSNQPQHF. The CDR3, as DNA: TGTGCCAGCAGTTTATTAGGGACCGCGGGTAGCAATCAGCCCCAGCATTTT.

This chain uses TRBV5-4 with TRBJ2-1; 8 bases are shared with TRBD2. The germline gives CDR1 SGHNT, CDR2 YYREEE (reference sequence). This CDR3 is 14 amino acids long. V gave up 0 bases and J gave up 7 bases; unmatched junction bases: 3. In DNA, the CDR3 is TGTGCCAGCAGCTTGGCAGGGACTAGGAATGAGCAGTTCTTC. It specifies CASSLAGTRNEQFF.

The chain combines TRBV28 with TRBJ2-5; 7 nucleotides agree with TRBD2. The CDR3 length is 14 residues. The V gene's germline CDR1 is MDHEN and CDR2 SYDVKM. Losses at the gene ends were 3 bases for V and 5 bases for J; bases not matched to a gene: 6. The CDR3 DNA is TGTGCCAGCAGTTTGAGGGAGGGCCTTGAGACCCAGTACTTC. Its translation: CASSLREGLETQYF.

This clone appeared a few times. The chain is built from TRBV6-5 and TRBJ2-3; D gene ambiguous. This CDR3 has 13 residues. Germline loops: CDR1 MNHEY, CDR2 SVGAGI. The germline V and J ends were trimmed by 8 bases and 5 bases, with 14 bases remaining between them. The chain's CDR3 is CASSMSSGDTQYF. DNA for the CDR3: TGTGCCAGCTCGATGTCTTCGGGAGATACGCAGTATTTT.

The chain links TRBV7-9 to TRBJ2-2, with TRBD1 identical over 10 bases. With 2 bases clipped from V and 6 bases from J, the junction kept 6 bases outside the gene matches. The CDR3 loop spans 16 amino acids. Germline-derived CDR1 and CDR2 are SEHNR and FQNEAQ (reference sequence). The CDR3 region has the DNA TGTGCCAGCAGCTTATTTCGGGACAGGGGTGCCGGGGAGCTGTTTTTT. It codes for CASSLFRDRGAGELFF.

This clone came up once. The rearrangement joins TRBV9 to TRBJ2-1; 13 bases align to TRBD2. Trimming cost V 4 bases and J 5 bases; bases outside gene matches: 6. Germline values: CDR1 SGDLS, CDR2 YYNGEE. The CDR3 contains 16 residues. CDR3 nucleotide sequence: TGTGCCAGCAGCCTGAGGGGACTAGCGGGGAACAATGAGCAGTTCTTC. Amino acid sequence: CASSLRGLAGNNEQFF. Based on the CDR3 plus reference TRBV9 and TRBJ2-1, the full variable domain is DSGVTQTPKHLITATGQRVTLRCSPRSGDLSVYWYQQSLDQGLQFLIQYYNGEERAKGNILERFSAQQFPDLHSELNLSSLELGDSALYFCASSLRGLAGNNEQFFGPGTRLTVL.

This clone has a handful of counts. The chain uses TRBV27 and TRBJ2-7; 7 positions agree with TRBD2. The trim removed 7 bases at V and 2 bases at J, leaving 5 bases unmatched. Germline V gives CDR1 MNHEY, CDR2 SMNVEV (reference sequence). The CDR3 contains 13 residues. The CDR3 reads CASTPSGTYEQYF. The CDR3 nucleotides are TGTGCCAGCACGCCTAGCGGTACCTACGAGCAGTACTTC.

Worth noting for this clone: One end of the junction is discordant with germline, which a read error may explain. CDR3 sequence (DNA): TGTGCCAGCAGTATCCAGGACACTGGTAGGGCTTTT. Amino acids: CASSIQDTGRAF. The chain links TRBV6-6 to TRBJ2-3, with D perhaps matching TRBD1 (5 bases). CDR1 is MNHNY and CDR2 is SVGAGI in the germline V gene (reference sequence). This CDR3 region has 12 residues.

In its sample, this clone was seen a few times. The J gene is TRBJ2-2, the V gene TRBV5-1, with 8 bases aligning to TRBD2. V dropped 0 bases and J dropped 3; count of bases not matched to a gene: 4. CDR1 is SGHRS and CDR2 is YFSETQ in the germline V gene. The CDR3 is made up of 16 amino acids. DNA for the CDR3: TGCGCCAGCAGCTTGGTCCCAGCGGGGGACACCGGGGAGCTGTTTTTT. Amino acids: CASSLVPAGDTGELFF.

This clone was seen once. An end of the junction differs from the germline gene, which may be a read error. Other DNA sequences in the sample encode the same CDR3. The chain has TRBV18 and TRBJ1-1; perhaps TRBD1 as D (6 bases). Germline V CDR1 and CDR2: KGHSH, LQKENI. The CDR3 totals 13 residues. Here the CDR3 reads CASSPQGNTEAFF. As DNA, the CDR3 is TGTGCCAGCTCGCCACAGGGGAACACTGAAGCTTTCTTT.

V and J are TRBV10-3 and TRBJ2-7; TRBD1 or TRBD2 may be the D gene (5 bases each). CDR1 is ENHRY, CDR2 SYGVKD, per germline. V shed 5 bases and J shed 6 bases, with 14 bases lying between them. The CDR3 extends over 13 amino acids. CDR3 loop: CAISPLAGAEQYF. The CDR3 region has the DNA TGTGCCATCAGTCCCCTAGCCGGGGCCGAGCAGTACTTC.

The chain combines TRBV27 with TRBJ2-7; 7 positions agree with TRBD1. The germline CDR1 and CDR2 sequences are MNHEY and SMNVEV (reference sequence). With 6 bases clipped from V and 6 bases from J, the junction kept 11 bases outside the gene matches. The CDR3 sequence is 14 residues long. The CDR3 DNA reads TGTGCCAGCAGCCATTGGGGACAGCCATTCGAGCAGTACTTC. As protein: CASSHWGQPFEQYF.

This sequence joins TRBV2 and TRBJ2-2, with 10 bases identical to TRBD1. Germline CDR1 SNHLY, CDR2 FYNNEI. The trim removed 6 bases at V and 6 bases at J, leaving 4 bases unmatched. This CDR3 comprises 14 residues. This CDR3 reads CASSETGGPGELFF. The CDR3 bases are TGTGCCAGCAGCGAGACAGGGGGCCCCGGGGAGCTGTTTTTT.

V gene TRBV19 combines with J gene TRBJ2-2, with 7 bases matching TRBD1. The CDR3 contains 15 residues. Losses at the gene ends were 5 bases for V and 7 bases for J; bases not matched to a gene: 10. Germline assignment: CDR1 LNHDA and CDR2 SQIVND (reference sequence). This CDR3 is CASSPRQGRGGELFF. In DNA form, the CDR3 reads TGTGCCAGTAGTCCTCGACAGGGTCGTGGCGGGGAGCTGTTTTTT.

V is TRBV6-4 and J is TRBJ1-3; D is possibly TRBD1 (6 bases). CDR1 MRHNA and CDR2 SNTAGT come from the germline V gene. The CDR3 runs to 18 residues. V was trimmed by 7 bases and J by 2 bases, leaving 24 bases between them. This CDR3 is CASITHSASGGAGNTIYF. The CDR3 DNA follows: TGTGCCAGCATTACCCATTCCGCGTCCGGGGGCGCTGGAAACACCATATATTTT.

This clone appeared once. The chain combines TRBV28 with TRBJ2-6, with TRBD1 identical over 10 bases. The CDR3 totals 18 residues. Germline V gene sequence: CDR1 MDHEN, CDR2 SYDVKM. V shed 5 bases, J shed 3 bases, and the junction held 10 bases outside the gene matches. This chain's CDR3 is CASSPRQGASGGANVLTF. CDR3 coding DNA: TGTGCCAGCAGTCCACGACAGGGGGCCTCGGGTGGGGCCAACGTCCTGACTTTC.